This T cell receptor beta chain comes out of a study of cytomegalovirus exposure and HLA in healthy donors. Overall study findings and caveats: Later on, a genetic analysis was performed. It linked a missense variant in DCLRE1C with V- and J-gene trimming of TCR beta. When analyzed later, the rates of TCR association showed variation by HLA locus, with DRB1 the most and HLA-C the fewest. A previous analysis found most TCR beta V segments productive roughly 87% or roughly 30% of the time.

Trimming took off 4 bases at V and 4 bases at J, with 17 bases between the two ends. Germline V gene lookup returns CDR1 MNHNY and CDR2 SVGAGI (reference sequence). CDR3 size: 16 residues. This clone was observed once. What it binds is not known. Donors sampled were nominally healthy, though unrecorded immune exposures were likely. Use of 60 Vbeta and 13 Jbeta primers characterized the PCR. Some clones are missing from TCRdb's copy, which holds only in-frame ones; the method was immunoSEQ multiplex PCR. The table records about 150,000 clones, 80% of them present only once. Sequenced input: PBMCs. V gene TRBV6-6 combines with J gene TRBJ2-1, with D unresolved. The receptor was derived from a male donor in good health and CMV-seropositive. CDR3 sequence (DNA): TGTGCCAGCAGTTCGAGGAAGCTTACCCCTTACAATGAGCAGTTCTTC. This codes for CASSSRKLTPYNEQFF.